The clone carrying this T cell receptor beta chain was seen a handful of times. Its cognate antigen is unknown. The sample belongs to a study of regulatory T cells in long-lasting Graves disease. Per the germline V gene, CDR1 is SGHTS and CDR2 is YDEGEE. V shed 0 bases and J 11 bases; nucleotides not matched to a gene: 8. This CDR3 comprises 13 residues. With iRepertoire HTBI primers and Arm-PCR of CDR3 regions, TCR beta libraries were built. Each CDR3 protein is one row after TCRdb ran MiXCR on the multiplex PCR reads. The table records roughly 450,000 distinct CDR3 sequences, under 25% of them present only once. Study findings and constraints: Researchers examined only peripheral blood and not thyroid tissue.

Specified time point: persistent/refractory GD, antithyroid drugs over 5 years with positive TRAb. The TCR library used RNA extracted from PBMCs. This receptor was taken from a female donor with Graves disease. Material: peripheral blood mononuclear cells (PBMCs), obtained when the disease was refractory, from a patient treated with antithyroid drugs. The chain joins TRBV5-8 to TRBJ2-7, with 7 bases aligning to TRBD1. CDR3 DNA: TGTGCCAGCAGCTTGGACAGGGGAGTGAGAGAGTACTTC. This codes for CASSLDRGVREYF.